A single sample is the source of the 5 T cell receptor beta chains below, sequenced in a study of blood T cell repertoires in COVID-19. TCRdb's table, derived via immunoSEQ multiplex PCR, lists solely in-frame clones and lacks some. The table has some 270,000 clones, around 82% seen once. The sample comprised peripheral blood. The receptors here all came from a person aged 65-85 years with COVID-19, enrolled during active disease.

The V gene is TRBV4-2, the J gene TRBJ1-6; no definite D call. Germline assignment: CDR1 LGHNA and CDR2 YNFKEQ. V was trimmed by 2 bases and J by 5 bases, leaving 10 bases between them. This CDR3 spans 15 amino acids. The chain's CDR3 is CASSQPQLDNSPLHF. The CDR3 DNA sequence: TGTGCCAGCAGCCAACCACAGTTAGATAATTCACCCCTCCACTTT.

This clone came up a few times. V usage is TRBV5-1 and J usage is TRBJ2-7; D is undetermined. V was clipped by 2 bases and J by 2 bases, with 5 bases between them. The CDR3 sequence is 12 residues long. CDR1 and CDR2 (germline): SGHRS, YFSETQ. This chain's CDR3 is CASSFGAYEQYF. The CDR3 nucleotides read TGCGCCAGCAGCTTCGGAGCCTACGAGCAGTACTTC.

The rearrangement links TRBV11-3 to TRBJ2-2, with D possibly matching TRBD2 (5 bases). The CDR3 has 15 residues. Trimming cost V 1 base and J 1 base, with 7 bases left between them. From germline, CDR1 is SGHNT and CDR2 YENEEA. The chain's CDR3 is CASSLGGRNTGELFF. The CDR3 DNA sequence: TGTGCCAGCAGCTTAGGAGGGAGGAACACCGGGGAGCTGTTTTTT.

The J gene is TRBJ2-3, the V gene TRBV29-1; TRBD2 matches at 8 bases. Germline CDR1 SQVTM, CDR2 ANQGSEA. CDR3 length equals 15 residues. V shed 4 bases and J 2 bases; nucleotides not matched to a gene: 8. The CDR3 DNA follows: TGCAGCGTTGGGGGGGTAGCGGGGCTCACAGATACGCAGTATTTT. The encoded protein is CSVGGVAGLTDTQYF.

J is TRBJ2-1 and V is TRBV29-1; the match to TRBD2 covers 8 bases. Germline lookup yields CDR1 SQVTM and CDR2 ANQGSEA. Trimming took 1 base from V and 8 from J; bases not matched to a gene: 10. The CDR3 runs to 15 residues. The CDR3 bases are TGCAGCGTTGAAGCGGGACTAGGTGGTGGCGATGAGCAGTTCTTC. Amino acids: CSVEAGLGGGDEQFF.